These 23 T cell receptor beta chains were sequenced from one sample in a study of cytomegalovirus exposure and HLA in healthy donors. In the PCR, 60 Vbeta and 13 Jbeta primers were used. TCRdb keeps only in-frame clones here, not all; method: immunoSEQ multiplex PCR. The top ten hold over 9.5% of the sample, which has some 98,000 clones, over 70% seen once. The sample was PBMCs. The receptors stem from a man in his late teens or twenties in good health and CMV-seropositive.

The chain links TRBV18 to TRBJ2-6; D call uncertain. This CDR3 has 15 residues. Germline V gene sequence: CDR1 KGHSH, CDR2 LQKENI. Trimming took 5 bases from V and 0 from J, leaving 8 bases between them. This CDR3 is CASSENPSGANVLTF. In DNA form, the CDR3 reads TGTGCCAGCTCAGAGAACCCCTCTGGGGCCAACGTCCTGACTTTC.

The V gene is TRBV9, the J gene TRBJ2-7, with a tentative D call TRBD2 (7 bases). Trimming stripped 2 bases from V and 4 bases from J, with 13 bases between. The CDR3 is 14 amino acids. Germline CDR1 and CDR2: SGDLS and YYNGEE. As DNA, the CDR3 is TGTGCCAGCAGCGTGGCCGGGGGGCCTTACGAGCAGTACTTC. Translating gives CASSVAGGPYEQYF. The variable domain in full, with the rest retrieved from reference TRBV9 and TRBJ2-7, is DSGVTQTPKHLITATGQRVTLRCSPRSGDLSVYWYQQSLDQGLQFLIQYYNGEERAKGNILERFSAQQFPDLHSELNLSSLELGDSALYFCASSVAGGPYEQYFGPGTRLTVT.

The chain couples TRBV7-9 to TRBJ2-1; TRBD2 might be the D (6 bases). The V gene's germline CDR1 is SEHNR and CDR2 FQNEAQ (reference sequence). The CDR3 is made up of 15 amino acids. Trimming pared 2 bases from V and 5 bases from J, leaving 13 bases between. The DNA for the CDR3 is TGTGCCAGCAGCTTACTAGGCTCGGGAGACAATGAGCAGTTCTTC. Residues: CASSLLGSGDNEQFF.

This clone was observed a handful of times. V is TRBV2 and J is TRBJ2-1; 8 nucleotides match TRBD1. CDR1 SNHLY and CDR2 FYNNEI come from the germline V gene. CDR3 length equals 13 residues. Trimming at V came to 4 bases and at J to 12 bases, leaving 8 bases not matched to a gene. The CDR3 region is CASSGPGQGGQFF. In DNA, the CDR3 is TGTGCCAGCAGTGGCCCTGGACAGGGCGGGCAGTTCTTC.

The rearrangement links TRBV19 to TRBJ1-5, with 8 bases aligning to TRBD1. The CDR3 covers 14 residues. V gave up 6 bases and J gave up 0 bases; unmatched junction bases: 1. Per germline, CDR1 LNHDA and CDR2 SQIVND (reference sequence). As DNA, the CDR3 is TGTGCCAGTAGAGGGACAGGTAGCAATCAGCCCCAGCATTTT. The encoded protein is CASRGTGSNQPQHF.

The CDR3 nucleotides are TGTGCCAGCAGCTTAGATTGGACAGGGGCAATGATGGATACGCAGTATTTT. Translation: CASSLDWTGAMMDTQYF. This chain uses TRBV11-2 with TRBJ2-3; 9 positions match TRBD1. Trimming cost V 0 bases and J 6 bases; bases outside gene matches: 10. Per germline, CDR1 SGHAT and CDR2 FQNNGV. This CDR3 has 17 amino acids.

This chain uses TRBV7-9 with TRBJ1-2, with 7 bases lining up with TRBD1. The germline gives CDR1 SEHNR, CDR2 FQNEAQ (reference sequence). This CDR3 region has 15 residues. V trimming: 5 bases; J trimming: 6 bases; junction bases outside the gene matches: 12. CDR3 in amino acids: CASSPENDREHGYTF. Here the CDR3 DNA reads TGTGCCAGCAGCCCAGAGAACGACAGGGAGCATGGCTACACCTTC.

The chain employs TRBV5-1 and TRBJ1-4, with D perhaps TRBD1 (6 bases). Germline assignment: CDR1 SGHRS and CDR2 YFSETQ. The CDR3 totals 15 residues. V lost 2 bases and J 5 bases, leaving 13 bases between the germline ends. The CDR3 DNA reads TGCGCCAGCAGCTTACAGTGGGGGCCGAATGAAAAACTGTTTTTT. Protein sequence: CASSLQWGPNEKLFF.

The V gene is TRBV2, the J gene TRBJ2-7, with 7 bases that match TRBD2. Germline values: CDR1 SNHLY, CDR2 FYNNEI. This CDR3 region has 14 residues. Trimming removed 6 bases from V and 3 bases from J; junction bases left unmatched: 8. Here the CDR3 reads CASSTPGGHYEQYF. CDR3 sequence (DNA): TGTGCCAGCAGCACCCCGGGAGGCCACTACGAGCAGTACTTC. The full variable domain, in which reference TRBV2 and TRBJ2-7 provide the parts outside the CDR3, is EPEVTQTPSHQVTQMGQEVILRCVPISNHLYFYWYRQILGQKVEFLVSFYNNEISEKSEIFDDQFSVERPDGSNFTLKIRSTKLEDSAMYFCASSTPGGHYEQYFGPGTRLTVT.

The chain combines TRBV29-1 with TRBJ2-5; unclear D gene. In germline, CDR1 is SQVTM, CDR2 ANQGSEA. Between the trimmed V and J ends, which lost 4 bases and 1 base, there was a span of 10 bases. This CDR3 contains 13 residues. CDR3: CSVASSSQETQYF. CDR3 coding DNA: TGCAGCGTTGCAAGTAGCTCCCAAGAGACCCAGTACTTC. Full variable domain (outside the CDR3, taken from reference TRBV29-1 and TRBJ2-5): SAVISQKPSRDICQRGTSLTIQCQVDSQVTMMFWYRQQPGQSLTLIATANQGSEATYESGFVIDKFPISRPNLTFSTLTVSNMSPEDSSIYLCSVASSSQETQYFGPGTRLLVL.

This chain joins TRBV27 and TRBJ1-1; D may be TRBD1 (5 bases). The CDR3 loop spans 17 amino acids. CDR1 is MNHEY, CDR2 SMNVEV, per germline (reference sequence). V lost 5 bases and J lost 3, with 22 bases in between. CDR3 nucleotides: TGTGCCAGCAGTCCTACCAGAGTTGGGGGGTACGACACTGAAGCTTTCTTT. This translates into CASSPTRVGGYDTEAFF.

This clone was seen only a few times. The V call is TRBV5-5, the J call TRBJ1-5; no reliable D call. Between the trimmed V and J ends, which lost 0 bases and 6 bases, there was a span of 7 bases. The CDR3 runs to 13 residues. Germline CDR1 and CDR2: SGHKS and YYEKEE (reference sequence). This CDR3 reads CASSLEPVQPQHF. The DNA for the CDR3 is TGTGCCAGCAGCTTGGAACCGGTTCAGCCCCAGCATTTT. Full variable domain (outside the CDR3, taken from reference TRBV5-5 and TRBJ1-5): DAGVTQSPTHLIKTRGQQVTLRCSPISGHKSVSWYQQVLGQGPQFIFQYYEKEERGRGNFPDRFSARQFPNYSSELNVNALLLGDSALYLCASSLEPVQPQHFGDGTRLSIL.

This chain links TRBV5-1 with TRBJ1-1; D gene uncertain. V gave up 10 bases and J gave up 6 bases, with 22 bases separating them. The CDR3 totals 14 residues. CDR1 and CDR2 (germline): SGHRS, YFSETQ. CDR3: CAERRVESLPEAFF. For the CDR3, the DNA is TGCGCCGAGCGACGGGTAGAATCCCTCCCTGAAGCTTTCTTT.

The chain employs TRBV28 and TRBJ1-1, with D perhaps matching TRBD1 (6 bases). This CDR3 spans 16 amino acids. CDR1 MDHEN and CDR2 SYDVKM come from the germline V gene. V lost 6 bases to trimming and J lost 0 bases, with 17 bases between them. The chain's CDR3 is CASSPPDRTLNTEAFF. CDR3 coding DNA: TGTGCCAGCAGCCCTCCCGACAGGACCCTGAACACTGAAGCTTTCTTT.

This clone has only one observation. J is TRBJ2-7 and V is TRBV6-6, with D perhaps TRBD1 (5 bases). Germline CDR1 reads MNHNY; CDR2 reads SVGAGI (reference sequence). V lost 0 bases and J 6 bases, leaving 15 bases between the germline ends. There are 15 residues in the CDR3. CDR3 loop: CASSYSSGAVVEQYF. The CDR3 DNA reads TGTGCCAGCAGTTACTCGAGTGGGGCCGTTGTCGAGCAGTACTTC.

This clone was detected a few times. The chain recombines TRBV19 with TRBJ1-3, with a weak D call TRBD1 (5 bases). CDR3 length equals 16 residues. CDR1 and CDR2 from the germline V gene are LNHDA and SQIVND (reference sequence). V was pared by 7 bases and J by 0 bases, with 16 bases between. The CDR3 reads CASTRAPGISGNTIYF. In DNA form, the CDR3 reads TGTGCCAGTACCAGGGCTCCAGGGATCTCTGGAAACACCATATATTTT.

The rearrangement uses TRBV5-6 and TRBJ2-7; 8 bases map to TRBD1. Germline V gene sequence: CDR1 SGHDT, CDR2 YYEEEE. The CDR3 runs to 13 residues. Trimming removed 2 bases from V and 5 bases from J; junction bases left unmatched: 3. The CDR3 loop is CASSLGQGHEQYF. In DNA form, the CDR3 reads TGTGCCAGCAGCTTAGGACAGGGCCACGAGCAGTACTTC.

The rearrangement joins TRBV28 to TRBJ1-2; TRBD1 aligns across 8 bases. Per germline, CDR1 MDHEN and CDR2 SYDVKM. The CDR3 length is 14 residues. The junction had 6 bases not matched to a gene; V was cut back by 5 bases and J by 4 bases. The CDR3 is CASSQSGGPYGYTF. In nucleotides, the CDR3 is TGTGCCAGCAGTCAGTCAGGGGGCCCCTATGGCTACACCTTC.

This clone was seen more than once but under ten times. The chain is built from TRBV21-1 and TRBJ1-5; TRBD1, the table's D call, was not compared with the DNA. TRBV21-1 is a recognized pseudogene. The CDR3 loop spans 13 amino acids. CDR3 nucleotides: TGTGCCAGCGCGGGACAGGTAAATCAGCCCCAGCATTTT. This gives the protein CASAGQVNQPQHF.

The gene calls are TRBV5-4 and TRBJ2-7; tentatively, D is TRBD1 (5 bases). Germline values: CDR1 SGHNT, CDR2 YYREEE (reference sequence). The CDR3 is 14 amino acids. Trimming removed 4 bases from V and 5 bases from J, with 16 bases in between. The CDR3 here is CASSTPLGPHEQYF. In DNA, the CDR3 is TGTGCCAGCAGCACGCCCTTGGGGCCCCACGAGCAGTACTTC.

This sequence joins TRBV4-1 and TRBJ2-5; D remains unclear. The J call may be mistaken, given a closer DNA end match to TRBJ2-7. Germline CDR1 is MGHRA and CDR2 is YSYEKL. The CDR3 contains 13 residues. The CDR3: CASSLDIPYEQYF. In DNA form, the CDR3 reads TGCGCCAGCAGCCTCGACATCCCCTACGAGCAGTACTTC.

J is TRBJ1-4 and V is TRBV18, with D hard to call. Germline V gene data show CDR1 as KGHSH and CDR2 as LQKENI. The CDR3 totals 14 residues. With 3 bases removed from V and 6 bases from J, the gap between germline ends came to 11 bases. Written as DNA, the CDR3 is TGTGCCAGCTCACCTTACAATCTGGATGAAAAACTGTTTTTT. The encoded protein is CASSPYNLDEKLFF.

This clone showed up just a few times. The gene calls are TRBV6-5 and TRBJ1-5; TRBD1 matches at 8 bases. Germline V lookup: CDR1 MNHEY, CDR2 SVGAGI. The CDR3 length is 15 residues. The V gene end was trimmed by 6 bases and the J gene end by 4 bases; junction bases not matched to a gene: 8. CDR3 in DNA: TGTGCCAGCAGGACGGGACAGGCCTCGAATCAGCCCCAGCATTTT. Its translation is CASRTGQASNQPQHF.